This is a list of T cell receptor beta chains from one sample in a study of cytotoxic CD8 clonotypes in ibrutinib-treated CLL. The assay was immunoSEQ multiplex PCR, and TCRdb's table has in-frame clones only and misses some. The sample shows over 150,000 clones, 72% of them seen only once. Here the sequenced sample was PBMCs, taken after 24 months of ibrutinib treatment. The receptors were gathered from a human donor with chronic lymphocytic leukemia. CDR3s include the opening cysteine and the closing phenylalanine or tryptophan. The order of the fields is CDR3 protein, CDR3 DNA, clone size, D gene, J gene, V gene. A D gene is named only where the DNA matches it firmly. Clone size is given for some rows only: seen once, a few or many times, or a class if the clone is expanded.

CDR3 protein: CATSRDLGWETQYF; CDR3 DNA: TGTGCCACCAGCAGAGATTTGGGGTGGGAGACCCAGTACTTC; clone size: .; D gene: .; J gene: TRBJ2-5; V gene: TRBV15
CDR3 protein: CASRADLSYNEQFF; CDR3 DNA: TGTGCCAGCAGGGCGGATCTCTCCTACAATGAGCAGTTCTTC; clone size: .; D gene: .; J gene: TRBJ2-1; V gene: TRBV6-5
CDR3 protein: CASSLPRTNEKLFF; CDR3 DNA: TGTGCCAGCAGCTTACCCAGGACGAATGAAAAACTGTTTTTT; clone size: .; D gene: .; J gene: TRBJ1-4; V gene: TRBV7-9
CDR3 protein: CAISARGEQYF; CDR3 DNA: TGTGCCATCAGTGCAAGGGGCGAGCAGTACTTC; clone size: .; D gene: .; J gene: TRBJ2-7; V gene: TRBV10-3
CDR3 protein: CASSVRVEGTAYYNEQFF; CDR3 DNA: TGTGCCAGCAGCGTAAGGGTCGAAGGGACAGCGTATTACAATGAGCAGTTCTTC; clone size: .; D gene: TRBD1; J gene: TRBJ2-1; V gene: TRBV9
CDR3 protein: CASSLAAGAWNEQFF; CDR3 DNA: TGTGCCAGCAGCTTGGCAGCGGGGGCTTGGAATGAGCAGTTCTTC; clone size: .; D gene: TRBD2; J gene: TRBJ2-1; V gene: TRBV7-2
CDR3 protein: CASSDISFDGELFF; CDR3 DNA: TGCGCCAGCAGTGATATCAGCTTTGACGGGGAGCTGTTTTTT; clone size: .; D gene: .; J gene: TRBJ2-2; V gene: TRBV10-1
CDR3 protein: CASSYRGPSTDTQYF; CDR3 DNA: TGTGCCAGCAGTTACAGGGGGCCGAGCACAGATACGCAGTATTTT; clone size: .; D gene: TRBD1; J gene: TRBJ2-3; V gene: TRBV6-5
CDR3 protein: CASSNIDEQYF; CDR3 DNA: TGTGCCAGCAGCAACATCGACGAGCAGTACTTC; clone size: once; D gene: .; J gene: TRBJ2-7; V gene: TRBV2
CDR3 protein: CASSETGGNTEAFF; CDR3 DNA: TGTGCCAGCAGCGAGACAGGGGGGAACACTGAAGCTTTCTTT; clone size: .; D gene: TRBD1; J gene: TRBJ1-1; V gene: TRBV9
CDR3 protein: CASSLSRVGFNYGYTF; CDR3 DNA: TGTGCCAGCAGCTTATCCAGGGTCGGATTTAACTATGGCTACACCTTC; clone size: .; D gene: .; J gene: TRBJ1-2; V gene: TRBV7-8
CDR3 protein: CASSSAKLERGQETQYF; CDR3 DNA: TGTGCCAGCAGCTCGGCCAAGTTGGAGCGGGGGCAAGAGACCCAGTACTTC; clone size: .; D gene: TRBD2; J gene: TRBJ2-5; V gene: TRBV7-2
CDR3 protein: CASSSTSYNEQFF; CDR3 DNA: TGTGCCAGCAGCTCTACTAGCTACAATGAGCAGTTCTTC; clone size: .; D gene: .; J gene: TRBJ2-1; V gene: TRBV11-3
CDR3 protein: CAISERLASYNEQFF; CDR3 DNA: TGTGCCATCAGTGAAAGGCTAGCTTCCTACAATGAGCAGTTCTTC; clone size: once; D gene: .; J gene: TRBJ2-1; V gene: TRBV10-3
CDR3 protein: CASSRPGQGGTDTQYF; CDR3 DNA: TGTGCCAGCAGCCGCCCCGGACAGGGAGGGACAGATACGCAGTATTTT; clone size: .; D gene: .; J gene: TRBJ2-3; V gene: TRBV7-9
CDR3 protein: CASRGQGASSYNEQFF; CDR3 DNA: TGTGCCAGCAGGGGACAGGGGGCGAGCTCCTACAATGAGCAGTTCTTC; clone size: .; D gene: TRBD1; J gene: TRBJ2-1; V gene: TRBV28
CDR3 protein: CATSLGGGLLFYNEQFF; CDR3 DNA: TGTGCCACCAGCTTAGGTGGAGGACTCCTCTTCTACAATGAGCAGTTCTTC; clone size: .; D gene: .; J gene: TRBJ2-1; V gene: TRBV15
CDR3 protein: CASGGGQTNYGYTF; CDR3 DNA: TGTGCTAGTGGTGGCGGGCAGACTAACTATGGCTACACCTTC; clone size: few; D gene: .; J gene: TRBJ1-2; V gene: TRBV12-5
CDR3 protein: CASSLPGQGKTEAFF; CDR3 DNA: TGCGCCAGCAGCTTGCCGGGACAGGGGAAAACTGAAGCTTTCTTT; clone size: .; D gene: TRBD1; J gene: TRBJ1-1; V gene: TRBV5-1
CDR3 protein: CASSKTSAETQYF; CDR3 DNA: TGTGCCAGCAGCAAGACTAGCGCGGAGACCCAGTACTTC; clone size: .; D gene: TRBD2; J gene: TRBJ2-5; V gene: TRBV9
CDR3 protein: CASSLGWGTSGSEQYF; CDR3 DNA: TGTGCCAGCAGCTTAGGATGGGGGACTAGCGGGAGTGAGCAGTATTTT; clone size: .; D gene: TRBD2; J gene: TRBJ2-3; V gene: TRBV7-2
CDR3 protein: CASSLPSGGQVGYGYTF; CDR3 DNA: TGTGCCAGCAGTTTACCTTCCGGGGGGCAGGTGGGCTATGGCTACACCTTC; clone size: .; D gene: .; J gene: TRBJ1-2; V gene: TRBV28
CDR3 protein: CASSIRRTEAFF; CDR3 DNA: TGTGCCAGCAGCATCCGGAGAACTGAAGCTTTCTTT; clone size: few; D gene: .; J gene: TRBJ1-1; V gene: TRBV7-2
CDR3 protein: CAWNKRFYGYTF; CDR3 DNA: TGTGCCTGGAACAAACGGTTCTATGGCTACACCTTC; clone size: .; D gene: .; J gene: TRBJ1-2; V gene: TRBV30
CDR3 protein: CASSGDNRGSYEQYF; CDR3 DNA: TGTGCCAGCAGTGGGGATAACAGGGGCTCCTACGAGCAGTACTTC; clone size: .; D gene: TRBD1; J gene: TRBJ2-7; V gene: TRBV25-1
CDR3 protein: CASSELTGSTEQFF; CDR3 DNA: TGTGCCAGCAGCGAACTGACAGGGAGCACTGAGCAGTTCTTC; clone size: .; D gene: TRBD1; J gene: TRBJ2-1; V gene: TRBV7-9
CDR3 protein: CASSLDGKEPQHF; CDR3 DNA: TGCGCCAGCAGCTTGGACGGGAAGGAGCCCCAGCATTTT; clone size: few; D gene: .; J gene: TRBJ1-5; V gene: TRBV5-1
CDR3 protein: CASSRTGLNQPQHF; CDR3 DNA: TGTGCCAGCAGTCGGACAGGACTAAATCAGCCCCAGCATTTT; clone size: .; D gene: TRBD1; J gene: TRBJ1-5; V gene: TRBV7-9
CDR3 protein: CAWRAESDQPQHF; CDR3 DNA: TGTGCCTGGAGGGCCGAGAGCGATCAGCCCCAGCATTTT; clone size: .; D gene: .; J gene: TRBJ1-5; V gene: TRBV30
CDR3 protein: CASSEGGQSYEQYF; CDR3 DNA: TGTGCCAGCAGCGAAGGGGGACAGTCCTACGAGCAGTACTTC; clone size: .; D gene: TRBD1; J gene: TRBJ2-7; V gene: TRBV9
CDR3 protein: CASSLRRAGGGEQYF; CDR3 DNA: TGTGCCAGCAGTTTGAGGAGGGCAGGGGGAGGTGAGCAGTACTTC; clone size: .; D gene: .; J gene: TRBJ2-7; V gene: TRBV27
CDR3 protein: CASSTGRPYF; CDR3 DNA: TGTGCCAGCAGTACAGGGCGCCCGTACTTC; clone size: .; D gene: .; J gene: TRBJ2-5; V gene: TRBV6-5
CDR3 protein: CASTPRLGYNEQFF; CDR3 DNA: TGTGCCAGCACGCCCCGTCTAGGTTACAATGAGCAGTTCTTC; clone size: .; D gene: .; J gene: TRBJ2-1; V gene: TRBV2
CDR3 protein: CASSTQTGPVHEQYF; CDR3 DNA: TGTGCCAGCAGTACGCAGACAGGGCCGGTTCACGAGCAGTACTTC; clone size: .; D gene: TRBD1; J gene: TRBJ2-7; V gene: TRBV27
CDR3 protein: CASSPRQVNTGELFF; CDR3 DNA: TGTGCCAGCTCACCAAGGCAGGTGAACACCGGGGAGCTGTTTTTT; clone size: .; D gene: .; J gene: TRBJ2-2; V gene: TRBV18
CDR3 protein: CSATLGTLETQYF; CDR3 DNA: TGCAGCGCCACCCTGGGGACCCTAGAGACCCAGTACTTC; clone size: .; D gene: .; J gene: TRBJ2-5; V gene: TRBV29-1
CDR3 protein: CASSLGTGNFWEQYF; CDR3 DNA: TGCGCCAGCAGCCTCGGGACAGGGAACTTCTGGGAGCAGTACTTC; clone size: .; D gene: TRBD1; J gene: TRBJ2-7; V gene: TRBV4-1
CDR3 protein: CASSGWGGHTEAFF; CDR3 DNA: TGTGCCAGCAGTGGCTGGGGGGGGCACACTGAAGCTTTCTTT; clone size: .; D gene: .; J gene: TRBJ1-1; V gene: TRBV27
CDR3 protein: CASSYLVLAVVPSPSYEQYF; CDR3 DNA: TGTGCCAGCAGTTATTTGGTTTTGGCTGTAGTCCCTTCTCCTTCCTACGAGCAGTACTTC; clone size: .; D gene: .; J gene: TRBJ2-7; V gene: TRBV6-8
CDR3 protein: CASSLWDRFYEQYF; CDR3 DNA: TGTGCCAGCAGCTTGTGGGACAGATTCTACGAGCAGTACTTC; clone size: .; D gene: TRBD1; J gene: TRBJ2-7; V gene: TRBV5-6
CDR3 protein: CASSQARGVGAFF; CDR3 DNA: TGCGCCAGCAGCCAAGCCCGGGGGGTTGGAGCTTTCTTT; clone size: few; D gene: .; J gene: TRBJ1-1; V gene: TRBV4-1
CDR3 protein: CATSRDPQDQKLFF; CDR3 DNA: TGTGCCACCAGCAGAGATCCCCAGGACCAAAAACTGTTTTTT; clone size: .; D gene: .; J gene: TRBJ1-4; V gene: TRBV15
CDR3 protein: CASSLTGGPSKAGELFF; CDR3 DNA: TGTGCCAGCAGCTTGACGGGAGGGCCGTCTAAGGCCGGGGAGCTGTTTTTT; clone size: .; D gene: TRBD2; J gene: TRBJ2-2; V gene: TRBV7-3
CDR3 protein: CASSESGLIYGYTF; CDR3 DNA: TGTGCCAGCAGTGAATCCGGGCTCATCTATGGCTACACCTTC; clone size: few; D gene: .; J gene: TRBJ1-2; V gene: TRBV2
CDR3 protein: CASSVDGRLNYNEQFF; CDR3 DNA: TGTGCCAGCAGCGTAGACGGTCGGCTGAACTACAATGAGCAGTTCTTC; clone size: .; D gene: .; J gene: TRBJ2-1; V gene: TRBV9
CDR3 protein: CSALDRSEQFF; CDR3 DNA: TGCAGTGCTCTGGACAGGAGTGAGCAGTTCTTC; clone size: few; D gene: TRBD1; J gene: TRBJ2-1; V gene: TRBV20-1
CDR3 protein: CSVEGVTLYGYTF; CDR3 DNA: TGCAGCGTTGAAGGGGTCACACTCTATGGCTACACCTTC; clone size: .; D gene: .; J gene: TRBJ1-2; V gene: TRBV29-1
CDR3 protein: CASSVTSGDNEQFF; CDR3 DNA: TGTGCCAGCAGCGTTACTAGCGGGGACAATGAGCAGTTCTTC; clone size: once; D gene: TRBD2; J gene: TRBJ2-1; V gene: TRBV9
CDR3 protein: CASGIASGRRQYF; CDR3 DNA: TGTGCCAGTGGTATCGCTAGCGGGAGAAGGCAGTACTTC; clone size: .; D gene: TRBD2; J gene: TRBJ2-7; V gene: TRBV6-5